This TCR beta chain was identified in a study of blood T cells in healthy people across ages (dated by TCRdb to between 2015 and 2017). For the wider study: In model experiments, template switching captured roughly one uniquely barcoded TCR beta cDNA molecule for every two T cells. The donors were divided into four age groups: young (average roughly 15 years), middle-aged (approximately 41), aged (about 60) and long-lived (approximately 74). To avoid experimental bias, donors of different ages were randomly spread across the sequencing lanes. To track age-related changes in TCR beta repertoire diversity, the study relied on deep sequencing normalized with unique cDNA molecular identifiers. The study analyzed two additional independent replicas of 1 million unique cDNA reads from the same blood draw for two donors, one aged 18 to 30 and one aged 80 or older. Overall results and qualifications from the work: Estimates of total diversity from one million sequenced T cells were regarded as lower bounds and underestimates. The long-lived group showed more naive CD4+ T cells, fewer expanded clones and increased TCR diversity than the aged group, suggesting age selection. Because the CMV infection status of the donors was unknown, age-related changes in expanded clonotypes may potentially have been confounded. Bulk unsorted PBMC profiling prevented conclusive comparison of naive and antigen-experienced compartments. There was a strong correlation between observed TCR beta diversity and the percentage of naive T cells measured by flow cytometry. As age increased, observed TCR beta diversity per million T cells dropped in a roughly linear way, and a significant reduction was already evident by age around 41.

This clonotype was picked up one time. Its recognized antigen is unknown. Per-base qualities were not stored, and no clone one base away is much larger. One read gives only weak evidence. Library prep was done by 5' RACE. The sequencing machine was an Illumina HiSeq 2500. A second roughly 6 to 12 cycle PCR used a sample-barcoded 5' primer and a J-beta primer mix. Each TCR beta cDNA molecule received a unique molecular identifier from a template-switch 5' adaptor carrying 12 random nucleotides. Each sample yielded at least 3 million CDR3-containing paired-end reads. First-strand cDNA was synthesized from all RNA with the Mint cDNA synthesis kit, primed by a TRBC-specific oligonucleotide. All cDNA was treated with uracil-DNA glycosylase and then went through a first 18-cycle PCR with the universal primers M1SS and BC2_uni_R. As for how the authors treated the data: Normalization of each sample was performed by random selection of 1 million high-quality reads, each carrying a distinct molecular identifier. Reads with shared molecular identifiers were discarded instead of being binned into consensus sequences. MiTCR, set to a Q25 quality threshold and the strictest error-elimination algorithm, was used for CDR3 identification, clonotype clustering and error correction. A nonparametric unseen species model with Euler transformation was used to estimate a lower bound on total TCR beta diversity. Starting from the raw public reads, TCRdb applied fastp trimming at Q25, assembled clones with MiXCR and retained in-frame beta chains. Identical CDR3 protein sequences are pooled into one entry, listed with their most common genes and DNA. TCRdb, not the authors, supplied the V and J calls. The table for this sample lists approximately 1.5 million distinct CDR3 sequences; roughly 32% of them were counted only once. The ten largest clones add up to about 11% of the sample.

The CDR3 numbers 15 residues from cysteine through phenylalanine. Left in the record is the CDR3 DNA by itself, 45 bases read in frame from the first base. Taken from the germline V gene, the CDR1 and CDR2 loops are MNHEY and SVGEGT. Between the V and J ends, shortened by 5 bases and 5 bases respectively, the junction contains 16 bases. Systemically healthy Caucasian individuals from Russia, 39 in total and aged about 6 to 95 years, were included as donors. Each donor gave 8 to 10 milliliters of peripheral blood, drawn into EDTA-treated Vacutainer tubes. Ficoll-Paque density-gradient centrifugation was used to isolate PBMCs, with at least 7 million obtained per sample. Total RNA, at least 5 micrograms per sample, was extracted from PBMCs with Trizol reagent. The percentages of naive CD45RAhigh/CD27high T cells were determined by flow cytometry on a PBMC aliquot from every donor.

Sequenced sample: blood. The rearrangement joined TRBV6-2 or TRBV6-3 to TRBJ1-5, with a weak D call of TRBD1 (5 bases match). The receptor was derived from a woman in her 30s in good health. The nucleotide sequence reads TGTGCCAGCAGTCGGGGCCCCCTAGTCCATCAGCCCCAGCATTTT. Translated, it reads CASSRGPLVHQPQHF.